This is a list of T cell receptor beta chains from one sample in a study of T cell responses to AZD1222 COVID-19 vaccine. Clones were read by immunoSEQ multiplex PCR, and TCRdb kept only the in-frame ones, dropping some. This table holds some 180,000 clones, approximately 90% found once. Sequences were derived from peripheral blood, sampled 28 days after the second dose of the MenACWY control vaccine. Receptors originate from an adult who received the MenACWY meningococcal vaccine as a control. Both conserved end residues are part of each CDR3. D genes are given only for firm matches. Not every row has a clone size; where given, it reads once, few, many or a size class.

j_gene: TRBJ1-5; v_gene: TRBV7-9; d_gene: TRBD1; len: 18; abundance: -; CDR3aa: CASSIGTGGHYSNQPQHF; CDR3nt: TGTGCCAGCAGCATAGGGACAGGGGGACATTATAGCAATCAGCCCCAGCATTTT
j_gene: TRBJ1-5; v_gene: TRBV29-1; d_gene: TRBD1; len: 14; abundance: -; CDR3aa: CSVAQGFGNQPQHF; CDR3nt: TGCAGCGTAGCACAGGGGTTTGGCAATCAGCCCCAGCATTTT
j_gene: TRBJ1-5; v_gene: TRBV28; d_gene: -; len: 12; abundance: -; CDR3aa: CASRPLNQPQHF; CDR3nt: TGTGCCAGCAGGCCCCTCAATCAGCCCCAGCATTTT
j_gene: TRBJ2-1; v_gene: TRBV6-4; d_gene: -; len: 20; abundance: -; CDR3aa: CATLTSYGRASGRLYNEQFF; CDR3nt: TGTGCCACCCTGACTAGTTACGGGCGGGCCAGCGGGCGCCTCTACAATGAGCAGTTCTTC
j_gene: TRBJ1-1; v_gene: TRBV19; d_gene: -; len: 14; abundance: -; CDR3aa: CASRPRRVMAEAFF; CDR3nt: TGTGCCAGTAGGCCCCGACGGGTAATGGCTGAAGCTTTCTTT
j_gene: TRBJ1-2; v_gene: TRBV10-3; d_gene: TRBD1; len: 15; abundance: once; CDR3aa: CATIGVDRGLHGYTF; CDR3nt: TGTGCCACCATAGGGGTGGACAGGGGGCTTCATGGCTACACCTTC
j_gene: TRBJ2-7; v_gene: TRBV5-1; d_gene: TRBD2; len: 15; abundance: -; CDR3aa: CASSLASGGVYEQYF; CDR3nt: TGCGCCAGCAGCTTGGCGAGCGGGGGGGTCTACGAGCAGTACTTC
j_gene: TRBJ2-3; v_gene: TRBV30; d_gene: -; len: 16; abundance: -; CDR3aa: CAWSPGQFLSTDTQYF; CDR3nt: TGTGCCTGGAGTCCAGGACAGTTTTTAAGCACAGATACGCAGTATTTT
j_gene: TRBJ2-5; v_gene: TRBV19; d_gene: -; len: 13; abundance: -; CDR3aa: CASNMDSQETQYF; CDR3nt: TGTGCCAGTAACATGGACAGCCAAGAGACCCAGTACTTC
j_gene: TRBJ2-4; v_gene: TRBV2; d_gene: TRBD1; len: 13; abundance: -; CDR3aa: CASSVGQVNIQYF; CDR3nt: TGTGCCAGCAGTGTGGGACAGGTGAACATTCAGTACTTC
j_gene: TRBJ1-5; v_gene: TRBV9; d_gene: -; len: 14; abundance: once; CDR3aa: CASSVEPGVQPQHF; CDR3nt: TGTGCCAGCAGCGTAGAGCCAGGGGTTCAGCCCCAGCATTTT
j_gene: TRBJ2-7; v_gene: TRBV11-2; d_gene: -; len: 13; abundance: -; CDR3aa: CASSNEGFYEQYF; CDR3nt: TGTGCCAGCAGCAATGAGGGTTTCTACGAGCAGTACTTC
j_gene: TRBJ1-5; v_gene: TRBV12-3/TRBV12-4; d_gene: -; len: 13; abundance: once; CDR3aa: CASSFGEDQPQHF; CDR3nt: TGTGCCAGCAGTTTCGGGGAAGATCAGCCCCAGCATTTT
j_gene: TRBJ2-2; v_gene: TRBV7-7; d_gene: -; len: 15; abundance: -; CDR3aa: CASSFTPGNTGELFF; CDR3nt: TGTGCCAGCAGCTTTACTCCGGGGAACACCGGGGAGCTGTTTTTT
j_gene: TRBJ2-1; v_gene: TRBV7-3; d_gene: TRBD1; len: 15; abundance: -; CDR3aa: CASSQTTMTGAEQFF; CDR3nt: TGTGCCAGCAGCCAAACCACAATGACAGGGGCTGAGCAGTTCTTC
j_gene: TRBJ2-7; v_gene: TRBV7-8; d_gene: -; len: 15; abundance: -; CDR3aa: CASSLALRTPYEQYF; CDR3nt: TGTGCCAGCAGCTTAGCGCTGAGAACTCCCTACGAGCAGTACTTC
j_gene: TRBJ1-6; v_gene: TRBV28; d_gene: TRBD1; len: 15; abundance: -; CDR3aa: CASSGGTGIDSPLHF; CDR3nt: TGTGCCAGCAGTGGCGGGACAGGGATCGATTCACCCCTCCACTTT
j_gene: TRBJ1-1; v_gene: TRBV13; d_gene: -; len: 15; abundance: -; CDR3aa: CASSLQGQSGTEAFF; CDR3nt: TGTGCCAGCAGCTTACAGGGGCAGAGTGGGACTGAAGCTTTCTTT
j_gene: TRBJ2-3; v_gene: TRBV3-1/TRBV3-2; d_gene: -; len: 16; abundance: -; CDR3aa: CASSRASGVGTDTQYF; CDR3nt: TGTGCCAGCAGCCGAGCCTCGGGAGTTGGCACAGATACGCAGTATTTT
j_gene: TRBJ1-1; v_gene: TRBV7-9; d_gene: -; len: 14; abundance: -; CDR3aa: CASSLDMVAAEAFF; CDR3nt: TGTGCCAGCAGCTTAGATATGGTCGCAGCTGAAGCTTTCTTT
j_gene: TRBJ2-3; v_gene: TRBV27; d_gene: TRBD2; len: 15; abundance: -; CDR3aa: CASSWGTSQGYTQYF; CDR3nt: TGTGCCAGCAGTTGGGGGACTAGCCAAGGGTATACGCAGTATTTT
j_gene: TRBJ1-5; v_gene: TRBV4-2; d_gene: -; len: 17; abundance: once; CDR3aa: CASSLPRRRVGNQPQHF; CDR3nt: TGTGCCAGCAGCCTCCCCCGAAGGAGGGTGGGCAATCAGCCCCAGCATTTT
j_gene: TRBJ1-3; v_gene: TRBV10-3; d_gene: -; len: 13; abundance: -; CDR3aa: CAITGQSGNTIYF; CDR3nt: TGTGCCATCACCGGACAGTCTGGAAACACCATATATTTT
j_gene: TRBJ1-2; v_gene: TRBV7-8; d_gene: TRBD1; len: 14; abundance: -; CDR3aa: CASSLGQATYGYTF; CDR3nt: TGTGCCAGCAGCTTGGGACAGGCGACCTATGGCTACACCTTC
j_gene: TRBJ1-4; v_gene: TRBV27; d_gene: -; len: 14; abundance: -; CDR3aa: CASSLPHGGAKLFF; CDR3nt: TGTGCCAGCAGCCTACCCCATGGGGGCGCAAAACTGTTTTTT
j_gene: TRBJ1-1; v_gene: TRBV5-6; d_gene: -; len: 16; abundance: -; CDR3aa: CASSSYTYPGSTEAFF; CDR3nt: TGTGCCAGCAGCTCCTACACTTACCCGGGATCTACTGAAGCTTTCTTT
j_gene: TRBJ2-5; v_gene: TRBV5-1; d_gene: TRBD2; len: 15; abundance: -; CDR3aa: CASSFGTSLQETQYF; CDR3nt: TGCGCCAGCAGCTTCGGGACTAGCCTGCAAGAGACCCAGTACTTC
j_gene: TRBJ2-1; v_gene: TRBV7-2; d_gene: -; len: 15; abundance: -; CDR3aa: CASSFEGTRIHEQFF; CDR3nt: TGTGCCAGCAGCTTTGAAGGGACACGCATCCATGAGCAGTTCTTC
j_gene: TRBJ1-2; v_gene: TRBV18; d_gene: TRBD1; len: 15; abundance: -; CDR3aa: CASSPEPGGYYGYTF; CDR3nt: TGTGCCAGCTCACCAGAGCCAGGGGGGTACTATGGCTACACCTTC
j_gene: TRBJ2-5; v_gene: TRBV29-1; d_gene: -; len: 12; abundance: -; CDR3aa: CSVGDNQETQYF; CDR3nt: TGCAGCGTTGGTGACAACCAAGAGACCCAGTACTTC
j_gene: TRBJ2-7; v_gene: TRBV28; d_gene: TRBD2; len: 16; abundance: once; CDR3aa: CASTLRSSGKRGEQYF; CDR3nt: TGTGCCAGCACTTTGCGGTCTAGCGGGAAGAGAGGCGAGCAGTACTTC
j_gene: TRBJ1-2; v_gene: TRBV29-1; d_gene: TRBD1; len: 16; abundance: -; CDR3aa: CSITGYTGQGDYGYTF; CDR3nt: TGCAGCATCACCGGGTATACGGGACAGGGAGACTATGGCTACACCTTC
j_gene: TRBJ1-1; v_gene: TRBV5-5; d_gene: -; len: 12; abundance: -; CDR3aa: CASRWANTEAFF; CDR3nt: TGTGCCAGCAGGTGGGCGAACACTGAAGCTTTCTTT
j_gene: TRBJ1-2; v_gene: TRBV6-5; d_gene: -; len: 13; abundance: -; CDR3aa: CASSKLTNYGYTF; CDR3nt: TGTGCCAGCAGCAAACTGACTAACTATGGCTACACCTTC
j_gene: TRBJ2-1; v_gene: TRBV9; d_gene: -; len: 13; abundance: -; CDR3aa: CASSVNPYNEQFF; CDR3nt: TGTGCCAGCAGCGTAAACCCCTACAATGAGCAGTTCTTC
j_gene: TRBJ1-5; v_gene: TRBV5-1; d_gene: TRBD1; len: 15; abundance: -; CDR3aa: CASSLEGQGGQPQHF; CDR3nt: TGCGCCAGCAGCTTGGAGGGACAGGGCGGTCAGCCCCAGCATTTT
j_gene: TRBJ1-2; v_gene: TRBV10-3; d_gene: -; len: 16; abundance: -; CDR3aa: CATRSIQTDANYGYTF; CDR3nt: TGTGCCACCCGTAGTATTCAGACAGACGCTAACTATGGCTACACCTTC
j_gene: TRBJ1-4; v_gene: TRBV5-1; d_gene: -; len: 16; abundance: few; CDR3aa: CASSLTSGGTNEKLFF; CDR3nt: TGCGCCAGCAGCTTGACCTCAGGAGGGACTAATGAAAAACTGTTTTTT
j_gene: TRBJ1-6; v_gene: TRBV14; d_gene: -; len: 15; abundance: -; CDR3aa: CASSRQAASVSPLHF; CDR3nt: TGTGCCAGCAGTCGACAGGCGGCGAGTGTTTCACCCCTCCACTTT
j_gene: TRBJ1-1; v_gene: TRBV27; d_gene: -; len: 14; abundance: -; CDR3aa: CASRKTGAPVLAFF; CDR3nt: TGTGCCAGCAGAAAGACCGGGGCCCCAGTTCTGGCTTTCTTT
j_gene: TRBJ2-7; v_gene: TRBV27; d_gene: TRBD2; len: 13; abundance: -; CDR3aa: CASRESGSREQYF; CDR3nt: TGTGCCAGCAGGGAAAGCGGGAGTCGGGAGCAGTACTTC
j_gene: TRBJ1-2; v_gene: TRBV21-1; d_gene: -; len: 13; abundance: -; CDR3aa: CASSKAYNYGYTF; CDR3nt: TGTGCCAGCAGCAAAGCATATAACTATGGCTACACCTTC
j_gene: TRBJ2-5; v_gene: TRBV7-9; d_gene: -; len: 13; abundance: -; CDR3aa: CASSLHGGETQYF; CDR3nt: TGTGCCAGCAGCTTGCACGGCGGGGAGACCCAGTACTTC
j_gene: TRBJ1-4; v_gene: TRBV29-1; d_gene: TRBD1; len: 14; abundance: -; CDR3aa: CSVGRGTGVEKLFF; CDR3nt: TGCAGCGTTGGCCGCGGGACAGGGGTCGAAAAACTGTTTTTT
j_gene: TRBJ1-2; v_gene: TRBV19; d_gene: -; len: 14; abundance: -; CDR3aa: CASAPSGQDYGYTF; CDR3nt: TGTGCCAGTGCCCCGTCGGGGCAGGACTATGGCTACACCTTC
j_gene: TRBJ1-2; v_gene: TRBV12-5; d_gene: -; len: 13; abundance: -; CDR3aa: CASGFSGIYGYTF; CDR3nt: TGTGCTAGTGGTTTCTCAGGGATCTATGGCTACACCTTC
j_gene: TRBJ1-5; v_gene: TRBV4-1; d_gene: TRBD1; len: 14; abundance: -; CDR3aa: CASARQGGDQPQHF; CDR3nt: TGCGCCAGCGCTAGACAGGGGGGCGATCAGCCCCAGCATTTT
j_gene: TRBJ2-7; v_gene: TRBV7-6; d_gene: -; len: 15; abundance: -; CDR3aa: CASSPSPGQAYEQYF; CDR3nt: TGTGCCAGCAGCCCGAGCCCCGGGCAGGCCTACGAGCAGTACTTC
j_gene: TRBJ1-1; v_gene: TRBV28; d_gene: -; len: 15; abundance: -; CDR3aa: CASSLSGRGNTEAFF; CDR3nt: TGTGCCAGCAGTTTATCGGGCAGGGGGAACACTGAAGCTTTCTTT
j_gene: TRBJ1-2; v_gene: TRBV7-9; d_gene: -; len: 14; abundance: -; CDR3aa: CASSPATRLQGYTF; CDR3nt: TGTGCCAGCAGCCCAGCTACAAGGTTGCAGGGCTACACCTTC
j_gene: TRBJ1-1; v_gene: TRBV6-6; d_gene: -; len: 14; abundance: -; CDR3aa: CASSYSGGDTEAFF; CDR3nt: TGTGCCAGCAGTTACTCTGGGGGGGACACTGAAGCTTTCTTT